The clone carrying this T cell receptor beta chain has a single count. The antigen is not known. PCR was performed using 60 Vbeta and 13 Jbeta primers. Produced via immunoSEQ multiplex PCR; TCRdb's table is partial and in-frame only. The sample carries 150,000 to 200,000 clones, around 78% recorded once. The data belong to a study of cytomegalovirus exposure and HLA in healthy donors. The length of the CDR3 is 11 residues. The germline CDR1 and CDR2 sequences are SNHLY and FYNNEI. Overall study results and limits: The majority of CMV-associated TCR beta chains were reported as apparently HLA-restricted in a later analysis. As immune exposure information, only CMV serostatus was available. Most TCR sequences showed up rarely, but some public TCRs showed up in many donors. There were some V segments, including TRBV6-2 and TRBV6-3, excluded as indistinguishable.

The source of this sequence is a woman in her fifties or sixties in good health and CMV-seropositive. J is TRBJ2-2 and V is TRBV2; D is unclear. Sequencing input: PBMCs. CDR3 in amino acids: CAVRVTGELFF. The CDR3 DNA follows: TGTGCAGTTCGGGTCACCGGGGAGCTGTTTTTT.